The text below deals with one T cell receptor beta chain. Antigen specificity is unknown. Tumor samples were taken before definitive surgery or chemotherapy. The data originate from a study of high-grade serous ovarian cancer treatment subgroups. About the research overall: Each sample yielded on average around 7,500 unique TCR beta rearrangements from approximately 13,000 reads. Points from the study as a whole: Higher neoantigen levels went with greater TCR clonal relatedness.

V lost 1 base to trimming and J lost 0 bases, with 11 bases between them. This CDR3 is built from 16 residues. Per germline, CDR1 SGHTS and CDR2 YDEGEE. TCRdb keeps only in-frame clones here, not all; method: immunoSEQ multiplex PCR. The sample records under 30,000 clones, around 84% being singletons. This TCR was sampled from a human donor with high-grade serous ovarian cancer. The chain recombines TRBV5-8 with TRBJ1-5; no firm D call. The material sequenced was tumor tissue. As DNA, the CDR3 is TGTGCCAGCAGCTTGAAGAACCCCTATAGCAATCAGCCCCAGCATTTT. Amino acids: CASSLKNPYSNQPQHF. The full variable domain, completed using reference TRBV5-8 and TRBJ1-5, is EAGVTQSPTHLIKTRGQQATLRCSPISGHTSVYWYQQALGLGLQFLLWYDEGEERNRGNFPPRFSGRQFPNYSSELNVNALELEDSALYLCASSLKNPYSNQPQHFGDGTRLSIL.